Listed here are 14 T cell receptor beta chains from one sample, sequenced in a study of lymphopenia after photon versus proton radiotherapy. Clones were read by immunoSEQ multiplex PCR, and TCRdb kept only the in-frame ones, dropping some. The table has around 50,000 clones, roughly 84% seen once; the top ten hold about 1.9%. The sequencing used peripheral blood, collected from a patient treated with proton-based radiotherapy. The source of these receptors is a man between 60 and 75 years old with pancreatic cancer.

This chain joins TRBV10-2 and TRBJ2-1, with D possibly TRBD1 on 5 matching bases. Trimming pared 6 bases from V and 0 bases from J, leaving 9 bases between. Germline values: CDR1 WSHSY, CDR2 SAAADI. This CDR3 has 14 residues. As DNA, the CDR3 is TGCGCCAGCAGGGGGCGAAGCTCCTACAATGAGCAGTTCTTC. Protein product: CASRGRSSYNEQFF.

This CDR3 reads CASSPITAGPPNTGELFF. CDR3 nucleotide sequence: TGCGCCAGCAGCCCGATCACCGCGGGACCGCCTAACACCGGGGAGCTGTTTTTT. The chain couples TRBV5-1 to TRBJ2-2, with D possibly matching TRBD2 (6 bases). Germline V gives CDR1 SGHRS, CDR2 YFSETQ. There are 18 residues in the CDR3. Trimming removed 4 bases at V and 2 bases at J, with 21 bases between.

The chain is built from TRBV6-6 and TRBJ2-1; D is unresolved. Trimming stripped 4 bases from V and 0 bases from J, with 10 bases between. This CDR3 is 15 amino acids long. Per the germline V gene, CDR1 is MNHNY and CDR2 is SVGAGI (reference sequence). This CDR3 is CASSFDTSSYNEQFF. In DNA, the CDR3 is TGTGCCAGCAGTTTCGACACCAGCTCCTACAATGAGCAGTTCTTC.

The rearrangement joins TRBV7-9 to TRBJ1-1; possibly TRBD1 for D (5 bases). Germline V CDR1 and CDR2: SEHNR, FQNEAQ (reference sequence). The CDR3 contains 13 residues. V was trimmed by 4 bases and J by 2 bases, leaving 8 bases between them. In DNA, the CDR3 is TGTGCCAGCAGCTCCAGGGAAAACACTGAAGCTTTCTTT. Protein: CASSSRENTEAFF.

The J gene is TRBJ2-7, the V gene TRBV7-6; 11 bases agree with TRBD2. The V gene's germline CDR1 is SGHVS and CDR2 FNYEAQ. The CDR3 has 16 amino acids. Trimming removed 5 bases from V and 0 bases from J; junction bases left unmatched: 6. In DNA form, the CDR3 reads TGTGCCAGCAGCCCCATAGCGGGAGGGATCTCCTACGAGCAGTACTTC. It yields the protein CASSPIAGGISYEQYF.

This CDR3 is CASSLVGLWGASTDTQYF. In DNA form, the CDR3 reads TGTGCCAGCAGCTTAGTCGGACTCTGGGGCGCTAGCACAGATACGCAGTATTTT. The J gene is TRBJ2-3, the V gene TRBV7-2; D tentatively reads TRBD1 or TRBD2 (5 bases each). The ends were cut back, 1 base at V and 0 bases at J, with 17 bases in the middle. Germline V gene sequence: CDR1 SGHTA, CDR2 FQGNSA. The length of the CDR3 is 18 residues.

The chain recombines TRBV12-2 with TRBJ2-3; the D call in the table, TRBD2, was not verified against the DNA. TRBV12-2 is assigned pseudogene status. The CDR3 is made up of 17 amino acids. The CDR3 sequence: CASRPVKDYIFTDTQYF. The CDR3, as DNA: TGTGCAAGTCGCCCCGTTAAGGACTACATTTTCACAGATACGCAGTATTTT.

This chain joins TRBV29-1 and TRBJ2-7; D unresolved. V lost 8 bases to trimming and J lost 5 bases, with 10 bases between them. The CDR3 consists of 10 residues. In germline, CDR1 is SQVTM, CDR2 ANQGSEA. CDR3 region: CSHQLDEQYF. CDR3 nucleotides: TGCAGCCATCAGCTGGACGAGCAGTACTTC.

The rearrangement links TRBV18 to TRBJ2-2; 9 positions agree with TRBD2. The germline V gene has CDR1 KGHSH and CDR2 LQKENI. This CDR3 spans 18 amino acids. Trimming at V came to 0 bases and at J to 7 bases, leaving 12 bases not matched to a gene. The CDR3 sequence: CASSPPTRGRAGNGELFF. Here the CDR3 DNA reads TGTGCCAGCTCACCACCGACTCGCGGGAGGGCCGGAAACGGGGAGCTGTTTTTT.

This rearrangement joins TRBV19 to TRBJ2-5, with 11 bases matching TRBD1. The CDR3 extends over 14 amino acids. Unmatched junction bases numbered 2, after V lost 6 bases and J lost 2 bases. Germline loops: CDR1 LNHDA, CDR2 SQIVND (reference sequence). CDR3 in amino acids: CASRRDRGQETQYF. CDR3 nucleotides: TGTGCCAGTAGACGGGACAGGGGGCAAGAGACCCAGTACTTC. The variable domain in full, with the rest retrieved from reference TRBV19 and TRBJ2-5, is DGGITQSPKYLFRKEGQNVTLSCEQNLNHDAMYWYRQDPGQGLRLIYYSQIVNDFQKGDIAEGYSVSREKKESFPLTVTSAQKNPTAFYLCASRRDRGQETQYFGPGTRLLVL.

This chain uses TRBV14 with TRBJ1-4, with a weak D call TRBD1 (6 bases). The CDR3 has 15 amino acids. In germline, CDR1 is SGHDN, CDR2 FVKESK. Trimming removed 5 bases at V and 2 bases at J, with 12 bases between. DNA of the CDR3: TGTGCCAGCAGCTTTCGGACAGCCACTAATGAAAAACTGTTTTTT. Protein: CASSFRTATNEKLFF.

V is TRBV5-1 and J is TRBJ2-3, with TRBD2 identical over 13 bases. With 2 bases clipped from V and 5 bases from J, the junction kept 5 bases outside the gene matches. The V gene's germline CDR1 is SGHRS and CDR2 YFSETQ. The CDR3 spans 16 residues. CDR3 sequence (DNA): TGCGCCAGCAGCTTCGGGACTAGCGGGATAGGAGATACGCAGTATTTT. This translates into CASSFGTSGIGDTQYF. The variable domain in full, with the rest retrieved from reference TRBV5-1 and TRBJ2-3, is KAGVTQTPRYLIKTRGQQVTLSCSPISGHRSVSWYQQTPGQGLQFLFEYFSETQRNKGNFPGRFSGRQFSNSRSEMNVSTLELGDSALYLCASSFGTSGIGDTQYFGPGTRLTVL.

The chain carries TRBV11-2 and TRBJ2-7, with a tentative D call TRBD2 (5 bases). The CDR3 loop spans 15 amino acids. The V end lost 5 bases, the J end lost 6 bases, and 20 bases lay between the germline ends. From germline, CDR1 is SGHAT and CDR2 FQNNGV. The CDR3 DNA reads TGTGCCAGCAGCCTAGTCCGAGGGCTATTTACCGAGCAGTACTTC. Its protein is CASSLVRGLFTEQYF.

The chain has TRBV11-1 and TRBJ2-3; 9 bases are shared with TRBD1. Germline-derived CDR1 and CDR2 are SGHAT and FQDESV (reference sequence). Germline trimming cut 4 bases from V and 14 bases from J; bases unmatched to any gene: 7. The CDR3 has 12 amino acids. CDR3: CASSSTRTGVYF. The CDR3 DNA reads TGTGCCAGCAGCTCGACCCGGACAGGGGTGTATTTT.